This T cell receptor (beta chain) was retrieved from a study of T cell responses to AZD1222 COVID-19 vaccine. In germline, CDR1 is DFQATT, CDR2 SNEGSKA (reference sequence). The CDR3 covers 11 residues. The germline V and J ends were trimmed by 3 bases and 5 bases, with 7 bases remaining between them. Assay: immunoSEQ multiplex PCR; the TCRdb copy retains only in-frame clones and omits some. The top ten clones hold roughly 5% of a sample with roughly 120,000 clones, about 91% of them seen once. On this clone itself: The same CDR3 arises from other DNA sequences in this sample as well.

The receptor's source is an adult in good health. The chain joins TRBV20-1 to TRBJ1-2, with D perhaps matching TRBD1 (5 bases). Specimen: peripheral blood, collected on day 0 of AZD1222 vaccination. CDR3 amino acids: CSASGGYGYTF. In DNA form, the CDR3 reads TGCAGTGCTAGCGGGGGTTATGGCTACACCTTC.